This TCR beta chain was recovered during a study of T cells after yellow fever vaccination. General study points: Clonotypes found in both CD4 and CD8 compartments made up a small share.

Universal primer sites and UMIs were introduced during 5'RACE template-switching synthesis of TCR cDNA. TCRdb ran MiXCR on the 5' RACE reads and lists one entry per CDR3 protein. The table records 150,000 to 200,000 distinct CDR3 sequences, approximately 6% of them present only once. The ends lost 4 bases at V and 2 bases at J; junction bases unmatched: 6. The CDR3 is 15 amino acids. Germline V gives CDR1 MDHEN, CDR2 SYDVKM. This clonotype appeared a few times. Antigen unknown. The starting material was CD4+ T cells sorted from PBMCs, obtained on the day of the first yellow fever vaccination. The chain employs TRBV28 and TRBJ1-2; TRBD1 matches at 8 bases. The sequence was collected from a man younger than 35 who received the YFV17D yellow fever vaccine. The CDR3 region has the DNA TGTGCCAGCAGTTCCCCATGGACAGGGAACTATGGCTACACCTTC. Protein sequence: CASSSPWTGNYGYTF.